These 14 T cell receptor beta chains came from one sample sequenced in a study of T-cell reconstitution after alpha-beta-depleted transplantation in children (dated by TCRdb to the mid-2010s). The treatment or condition label corresponds to: allogeneic hematopoietic cell transplantation with graft depleted of TCRalphabeta T cells and CD19 B cells. Receptor amplification or capture employed PCR. Sequencing used an Illumina HiSeq 2500. To normalize quantification of the TCRbeta repertoire, the TCR libraries were built with molecular barcoding that relied on unique molecular identifiers. In TCRdb, the public reads were trimmed at Q25 with fastp and aligned with MiXCR, with productive beta chains retained. Records with the same CDR3 protein are collapsed into one entry carrying the most frequent genes and DNA. The sample contains approximately 430,000 distinct CDR3 sequences, about a sixth of them found a single time. The top ten clones comprise around 30% of the sample.

Sequences were derived from PBMCs, mostly from graft donor cells, sampled 360 days after TCRalphabeta/CD19-depleted stem cell transplant. These receptors came from a boy under three years old who had a stem cell transplant for Wiskott-Aldrich syndrome, so the T cells may come from the graft donor.

Of note for this clonotype: An end of the junction differs from the germline gene, which may be a read error. The chain carries TRBV4-2 and TRBJ2-2; perhaps D is TRBD1 or TRBD2 (6 bases each). Per the germline V gene, CDR1 is LGHNA and CDR2 is YNFKEQ. CDR3 length: 14 amino acids. The CDR3 coding sequence is TGTGCCAGCGGCCCCGGACAGTTATGCGGGGAGCTGCTTTTT. Amino acid sequence: CASGPGQLCGELLF.

This sequence joins TRBV2 and TRBJ2-7; D is possibly TRBD2 (5 bases). Germline V gene lookup returns CDR1 SNHLY and CDR2 FYNNEI. The CDR3 length is 12 residues. Trimming took 2 bases from V and 5 from J, leaving 7 bases between them. CDR3 in DNA: TGTGCCAGCAGTGAATTGGGAGACGAGCAGTACTTC. This sequence encodes CASSELGDEQYF.

This clonotype was recorded a few times. The rearrangement uses TRBV10-3 and TRBJ2-1; TRBD2 agrees at 11 bases. V was pared by 0 bases and J by 8 bases, with 21 bases of the junction left unmatched. The CDR3 spans 21 residues. Germline V lookup: CDR1 ENHRY, CDR2 SYGVKD. CDR3 bases: TGTGCCATCAGTGAGTCGATCCCAGGACTAGCGGGTTCAAAGGGCCGTGATGAGCAGTTCTTC. Amino acids: CAISESIPGLAGSKGRDEQFF.

J is TRBJ2-1 and V is TRBV20-1; 12 bases are a match to TRBD2. The CDR3 loop spans 17 amino acids. Per the germline V gene, CDR1 is DFQATT and CDR2 is SNEGSKA (reference sequence). V lost 6 bases and J lost 1; bases outside the gene matches: 10. CDR3 coding DNA: TGCAGTGCGGTGACTAGCGGGAGTAGTTGGTCCTACAATGAGCAGTTCTTC. It translates to CSAVTSGSSWSYNEQFF.

This clonotype was counted between two and nine times. The chain couples TRBV5-1 to TRBJ2-5, with D possibly matching TRBD2 (6 bases). V was clipped by 1 base and J by 4 bases, with 14 bases between them. The CDR3 is made up of 15 amino acids. Looked up from germline, CDR1 is SGHRS and CDR2 is YFSETQ. CDR3 DNA sequence: TGCGCCAGCAGCTTGTTTGCGGGGAGAAGAGAGACCCAGTACTTC. As protein: CASSLFAGRRETQYF.

This sequence joins TRBV20-1 and TRBJ1-1; D is unresolved. From germline, CDR1 is DFQATT and CDR2 SNEGSKA (reference sequence). The CDR3 length is 11 residues. Trimming took off 3 bases at V and 0 bases at J, with 2 bases between the two ends. The CDR3 DNA is TGCAGTGCTAGTGTGAACACTGAAGCTTTCTTT. This codes for CSASVNTEAFF.

This chain joins TRBV6-5 and TRBJ2-5; tentatively, D is TRBD1 (6 bases). Germline CDR1 and CDR2: MNHEY and SVGAGI. The CDR3 runs to 17 residues. V dropped 4 bases and J dropped 5 bases, with 23 bases sitting between them. The CDR3 DNA sequence: TGTGCCAGCAGTTCCACATCTACCAGGGGTTTTTGGGAGACCCAGTACTTC. Its protein product is CASSSTSTRGFWETQYF.

This clonotype came up many times. The V call is TRBV20-1, the J call TRBJ2-1, with 8 bases identical to TRBD2. The CDR3 runs to 18 residues. V trimming: 5 bases; J trimming: 4 bases; junction bases outside the gene matches: 19. The germline CDR1 and CDR2 sequences are DFQATT and SNEGSKA (reference sequence). CDR3 residues: CSALYLGGRSLAYNEQFF. The CDR3 coding sequence is TGCAGTGCTCTATACCTTGGCGGGAGGAGCCTAGCGTACAATGAGCAGTTCTTC.

This clonotype has just a few counts. The chain couples TRBV7-7 to TRBJ2-3, with 9 bases identical to TRBD1. The junction had 4 bases not matched to a gene; V was cut back by 5 bases and J by 4 bases. CDR3 length: 14 amino acids. Germline-derived CDR1 and CDR2 are SSHAT and FNYEAQ (reference sequence). DNA for the CDR3: TGTGCCAGCAGCCCCACAGGGGGCTCAGATACGCAGTATTTT. Amino acids: CASSPTGGSDTQYF.

The gene calls are TRBV6-2 or TRBV6-3 and TRBJ2-1; TRBD2 might be the D (5 bases). CDR1 and CDR2 from the germline V gene are MNHEY and SVGEGT. This CDR3 spans 17 amino acids. The V and J ends lost 7 bases and 2 bases respectively, with 21 bases between them. The CDR3 nucleotides read TGTGCCAGCAAGCCTCATGGTACAGCGGAGACCTACAATGAGCAGTTCTTC. It codes for CASKPHGTAETYNEQFF.

The chain recombines TRBV20-1 with TRBJ2-1; D may be TRBD1 or TRBD2 (5 bases each). Germline CDR1 and CDR2: DFQATT and SNEGSKA (reference sequence). The CDR3 consists of 16 residues. Trimming shortened V by 0 bases and J by 5 bases, and 17 bases separated the two germline ends. The CDR3 coding sequence is TGCAGTGCTAGAGATCAGGGAGAAAGCACCGACAATGAGCAGTTCTTC. It encodes CSARDQGESTDNEQFF.

The chain has TRBV11-2 and TRBJ2-1; TRBD1 or TRBD2 may be the D gene (6 bases each). The length of the CDR3 is 18 residues. V lost 5 bases, J lost 7 bases, and 27 bases lay in between. The V gene's germline CDR1 is SGHAT and CDR2 FQNNGV. The CDR3 DNA sequence: TGTGCCAGCAGCGTCAAAGGCGGAGCTAGGGGGAGGTCTAATGAGCAGTTCTTC. This sequence encodes CASSVKGGARGRSNEQFF.

This clonotype was picked up a small number of times. The V gene is TRBV4-1, the J gene TRBJ2-7, with D possibly matching TRBD1 (5 bases). The germline V gene encodes CDR1 MGHRA and CDR2 YSYEKL. Trimming removed 0 bases at V and 2 bases at J, with 8 bases between. The CDR3 is 14 residues long. The CDR3 here is CASSQEGRAYEQYF. Here the CDR3 DNA reads TGCGCCAGCAGCCAAGAAGGCAGGGCCTACGAGCAGTACTTC.

This clonotype came up a few times. The rearrangement uses TRBV29-1 and TRBJ2-2; tentatively, D is TRBD1 (6 bases). Germline V CDR1 and CDR2: SQVTM, ANQGSEA. V lost 6 bases, J lost 7 bases, and 21 bases lay in between. The CDR3 sequence is 15 residues long. The CDR3 nucleotides read TGCAGCGTGAGCTCCGACAGGAGCGGTATCGGGGAGCTGTTTTTT. Its protein product is CSVSSDRSGIGELFF.